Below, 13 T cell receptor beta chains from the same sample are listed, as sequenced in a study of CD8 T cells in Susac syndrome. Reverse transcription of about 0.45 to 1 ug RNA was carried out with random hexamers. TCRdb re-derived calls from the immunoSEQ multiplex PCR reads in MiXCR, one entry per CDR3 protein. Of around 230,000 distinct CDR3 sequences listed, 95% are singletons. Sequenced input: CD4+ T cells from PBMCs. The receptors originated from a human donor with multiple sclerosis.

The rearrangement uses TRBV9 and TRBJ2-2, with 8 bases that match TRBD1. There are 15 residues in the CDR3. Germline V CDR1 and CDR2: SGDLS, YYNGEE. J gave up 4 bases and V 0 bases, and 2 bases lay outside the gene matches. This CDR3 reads CASSVARGPTGELFF. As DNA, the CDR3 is TGTGCCAGCAGCGTAGCCAGGGGGCCCACCGGGGAGCTGTTTTTT.

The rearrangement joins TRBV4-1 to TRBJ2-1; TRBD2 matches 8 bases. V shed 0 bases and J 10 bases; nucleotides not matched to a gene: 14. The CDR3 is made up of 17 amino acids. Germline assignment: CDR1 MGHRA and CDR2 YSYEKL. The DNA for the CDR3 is TGCGCCAGCAGCCAAGATTTCCAACGACTAGCGAGCAGAGAGCAGTTCTTC. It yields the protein CASSQDFQRLASREQFF.

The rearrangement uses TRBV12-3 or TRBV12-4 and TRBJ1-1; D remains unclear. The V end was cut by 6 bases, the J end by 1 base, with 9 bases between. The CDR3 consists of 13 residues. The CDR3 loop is CASSPLENTEAFF. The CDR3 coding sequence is TGTGCCAGCAGCCCATTGGAGAACACTGAAGCTTTCTTT.

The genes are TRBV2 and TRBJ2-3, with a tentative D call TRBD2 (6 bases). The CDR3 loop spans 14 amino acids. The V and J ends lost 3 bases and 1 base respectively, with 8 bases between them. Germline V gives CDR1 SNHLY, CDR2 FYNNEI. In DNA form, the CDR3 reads TGTGCCAGCAGTGACAGGGAGGGCACAGATACGCAGTATTTT. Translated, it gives CASSDREGTDTQYF.

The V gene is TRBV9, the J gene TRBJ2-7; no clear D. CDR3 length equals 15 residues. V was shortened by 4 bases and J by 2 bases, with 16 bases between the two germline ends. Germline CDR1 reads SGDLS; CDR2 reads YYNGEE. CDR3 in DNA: TGTGCCAGCAGCACCCACCAAGGCAGTACCTACGAGCAGTACTTC. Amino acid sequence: CASSTHQGSTYEQYF.

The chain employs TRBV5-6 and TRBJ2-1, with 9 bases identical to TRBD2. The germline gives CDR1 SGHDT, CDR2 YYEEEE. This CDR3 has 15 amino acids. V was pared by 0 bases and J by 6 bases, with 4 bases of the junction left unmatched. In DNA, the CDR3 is TGTGCCAGCAGCTTGGTCTCTAGCGGGACCAATGAGCAGTTCTTC. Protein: CASSLVSSGTNEQFF.

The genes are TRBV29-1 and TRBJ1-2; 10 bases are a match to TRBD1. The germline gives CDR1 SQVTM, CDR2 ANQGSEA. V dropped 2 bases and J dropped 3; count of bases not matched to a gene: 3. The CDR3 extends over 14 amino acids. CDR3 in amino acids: CSVEKGQGYYGYTF. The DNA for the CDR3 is TGCAGCGTTGAAAAGGGACAGGGGTACTATGGCTACACCTTC.

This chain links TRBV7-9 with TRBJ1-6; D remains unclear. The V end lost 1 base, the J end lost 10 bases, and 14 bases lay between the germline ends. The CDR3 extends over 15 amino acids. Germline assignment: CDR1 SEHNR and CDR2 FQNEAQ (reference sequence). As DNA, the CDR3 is TGTGCCAGCAGCTTAGGTGTCTCGCTCGGGTCACCCCTCCACTTT. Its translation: CASSLGVSLGSPLHF.

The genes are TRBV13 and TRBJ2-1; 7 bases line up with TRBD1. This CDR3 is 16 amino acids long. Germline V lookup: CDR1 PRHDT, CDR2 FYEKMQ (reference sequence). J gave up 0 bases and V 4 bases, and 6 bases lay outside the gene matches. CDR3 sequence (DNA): TGTGCCAGCAGCTCGGGACAGCCTAGCTCCTACAATGAGCAGTTCTTC. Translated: CASSSGQPSSYNEQFF.

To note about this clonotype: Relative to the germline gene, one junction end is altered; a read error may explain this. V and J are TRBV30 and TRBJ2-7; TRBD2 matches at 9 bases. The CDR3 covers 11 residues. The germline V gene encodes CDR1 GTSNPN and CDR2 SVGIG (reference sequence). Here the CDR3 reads CASIFSGSIHF. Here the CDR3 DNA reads TGTGCCTCGATTTTTAGCGGGAGCATACACTTC.

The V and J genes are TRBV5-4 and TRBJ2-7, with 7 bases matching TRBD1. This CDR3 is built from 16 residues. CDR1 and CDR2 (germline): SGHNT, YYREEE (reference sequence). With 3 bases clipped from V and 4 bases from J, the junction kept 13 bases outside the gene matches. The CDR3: CASSSKTGQFRYEQYF. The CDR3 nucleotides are TGTGCCAGCAGCTCGAAGACAGGGCAATTTCGTTACGAGCAGTACTTC.

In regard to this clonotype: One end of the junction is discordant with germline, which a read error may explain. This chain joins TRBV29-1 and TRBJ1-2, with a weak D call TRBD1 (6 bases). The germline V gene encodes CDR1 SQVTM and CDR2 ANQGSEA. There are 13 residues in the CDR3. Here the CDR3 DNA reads TGCAGCGTTGAAGATATTGGACAGTTCAGCTACGCCTTC. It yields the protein CSVEDIGQFSYAF.

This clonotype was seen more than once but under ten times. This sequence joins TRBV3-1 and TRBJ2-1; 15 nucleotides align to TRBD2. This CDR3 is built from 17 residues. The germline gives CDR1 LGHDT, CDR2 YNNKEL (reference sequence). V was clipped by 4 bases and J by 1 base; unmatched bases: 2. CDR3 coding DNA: TGTGCCAGCAGCCCTGGACTAGCGGGGGGGTCCTACAATGAGCAGTTCTTC. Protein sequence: CASSPGLAGGSYNEQFF.